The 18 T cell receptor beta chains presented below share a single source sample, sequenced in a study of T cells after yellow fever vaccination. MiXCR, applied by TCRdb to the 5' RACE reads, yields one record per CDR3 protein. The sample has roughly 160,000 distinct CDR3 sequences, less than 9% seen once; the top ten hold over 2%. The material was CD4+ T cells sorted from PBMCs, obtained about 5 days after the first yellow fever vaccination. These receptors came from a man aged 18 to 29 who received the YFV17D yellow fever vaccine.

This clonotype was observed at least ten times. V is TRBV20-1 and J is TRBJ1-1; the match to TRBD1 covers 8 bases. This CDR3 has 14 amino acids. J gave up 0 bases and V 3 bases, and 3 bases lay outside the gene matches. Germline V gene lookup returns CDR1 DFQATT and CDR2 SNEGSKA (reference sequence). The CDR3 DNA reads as TGCAGTGCTAGGGACAGGGAAATGAACACTGAAGCTTTCTTT. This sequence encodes CSARDREMNTEAFF.

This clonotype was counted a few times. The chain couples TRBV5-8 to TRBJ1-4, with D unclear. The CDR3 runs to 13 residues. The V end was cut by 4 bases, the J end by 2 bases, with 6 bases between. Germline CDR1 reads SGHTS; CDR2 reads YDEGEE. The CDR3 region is CASSGSTNEKLFF. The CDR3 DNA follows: TGTGCCAGCAGCGGGAGCACTAATGAAAAACTGTTTTTT.

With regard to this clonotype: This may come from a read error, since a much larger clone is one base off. This CDR3 is CGSRSDTQYF. As DNA, the CDR3 is TGTGGCAGCAGATCGGATACGCAGTATTTT. The chain joins TRBV2 to TRBJ2-3; D unresolved. In germline, CDR1 is SNHLY, CDR2 FYNNEI. The CDR3 totals 10 residues.

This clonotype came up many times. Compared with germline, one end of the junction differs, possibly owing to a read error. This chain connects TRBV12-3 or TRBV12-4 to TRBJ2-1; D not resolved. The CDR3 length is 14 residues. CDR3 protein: CASSHSTPYDEQFF. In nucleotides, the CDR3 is TGTGCCAGCAGTCATAGCACCCCCTACGATGAGCAGTTCTTC.

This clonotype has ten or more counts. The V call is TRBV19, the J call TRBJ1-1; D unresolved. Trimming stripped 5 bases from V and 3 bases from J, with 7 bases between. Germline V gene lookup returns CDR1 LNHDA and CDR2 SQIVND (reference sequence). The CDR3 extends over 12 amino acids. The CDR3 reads CASSGRHTEAFF. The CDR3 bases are TGTGCCAGTAGTGGCAGACACACTGAAGCTTTCTTT.

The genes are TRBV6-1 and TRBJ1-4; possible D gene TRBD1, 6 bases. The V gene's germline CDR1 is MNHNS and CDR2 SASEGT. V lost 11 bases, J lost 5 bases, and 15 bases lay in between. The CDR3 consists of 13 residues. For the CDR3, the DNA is TGTGCCGTCCAATCACAGGGCAATGAAAAACTGTTTTTT. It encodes CAVQSQGNEKLFF.

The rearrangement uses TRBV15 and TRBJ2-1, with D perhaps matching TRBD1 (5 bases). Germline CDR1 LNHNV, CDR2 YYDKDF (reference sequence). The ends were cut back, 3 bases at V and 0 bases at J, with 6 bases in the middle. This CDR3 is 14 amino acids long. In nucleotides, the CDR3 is TGTGCCACCAGCAGCCAGGGCTCCTACAATGAGCAGTTCTTC. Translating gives CATSSQGSYNEQFF.

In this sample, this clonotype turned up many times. The CDR3 DNA follows: TGTGCCAGCAGCGTTAGGGGTATCACAGATACGCAGTATTTT. It encodes CASSVRGITDTQYF. This chain joins TRBV9 and TRBJ2-3, with D possibly matching TRBD1 (5 bases). From germline, CDR1 is SGDLS and CDR2 YYNGEE. The V end was cut by 2 bases, the J end by 2 bases, with 9 bases between. The CDR3 has 14 residues.

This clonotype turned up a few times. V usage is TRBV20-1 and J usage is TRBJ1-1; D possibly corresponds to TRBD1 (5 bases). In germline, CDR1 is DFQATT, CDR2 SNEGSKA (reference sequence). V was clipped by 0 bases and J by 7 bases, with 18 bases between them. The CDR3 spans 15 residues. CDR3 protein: CSARDWGPNRREAFF. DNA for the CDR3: TGCAGTGCTAGAGATTGGGGACCCAACCGCCGTGAAGCTTTCTTT.

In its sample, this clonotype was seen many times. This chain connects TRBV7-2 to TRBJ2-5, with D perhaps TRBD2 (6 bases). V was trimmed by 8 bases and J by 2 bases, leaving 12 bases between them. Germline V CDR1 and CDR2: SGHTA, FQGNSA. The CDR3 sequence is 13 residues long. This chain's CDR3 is CASQRGSQETQYF. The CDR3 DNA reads TGTGCCAGCCAACGGGGGAGTCAAGAGACCCAGTACTTC. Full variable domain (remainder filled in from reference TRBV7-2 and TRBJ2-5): GAGVSQSPSNKVTEKGKDVELRCDPISGHTALYWYRQSLGQGLEFLIYFQGNSAPDKSGLPSDRFSAERTGGSVSTLTIQRTQQEDSAVYLCASQRGSQETQYFGPGTRLLVL.

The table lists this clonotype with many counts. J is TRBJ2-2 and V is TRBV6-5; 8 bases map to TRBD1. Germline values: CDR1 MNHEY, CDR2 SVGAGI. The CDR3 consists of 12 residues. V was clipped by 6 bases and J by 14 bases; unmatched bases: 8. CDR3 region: CASSTGTGELFF. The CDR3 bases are TGTGCCAGCAGCACTGGGACAGGAGAACTGTTTTTT.

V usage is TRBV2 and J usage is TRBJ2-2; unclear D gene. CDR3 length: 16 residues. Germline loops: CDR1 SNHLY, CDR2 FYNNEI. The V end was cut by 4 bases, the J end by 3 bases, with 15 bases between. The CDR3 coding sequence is TGTGCCAGCAGTGTGGTAGTGTCGTCCTACACCGGGGAGCTGTTTTTT. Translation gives CASSVVVSSYTGELFF.

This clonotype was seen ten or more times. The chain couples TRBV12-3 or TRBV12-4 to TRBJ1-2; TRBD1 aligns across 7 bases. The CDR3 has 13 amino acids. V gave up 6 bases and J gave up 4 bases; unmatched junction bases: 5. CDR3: CASSRDSGYGYTF. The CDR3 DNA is TGTGCCAGCAGCCGGGACAGTGGCTATGGCTACACCTTC.

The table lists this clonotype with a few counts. The CDR3 sequence is CASSLARRGSNQPQHF. CDR3 sequence (DNA): TGTGCCAGCAGCTTAGCGCGCAGGGGAAGCAATCAGCCCCAGCATTTT. This chain joins TRBV7-8 and TRBJ1-5, with D possibly matching TRBD1 (6 bases). CDR1 is SGHVS, CDR2 FQNEAQ, per germline. The CDR3 spans 16 residues. V was cut by 0 bases and J by 1 base, with 10 bases left in between.

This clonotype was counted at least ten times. CDR3 in amino acids: CASSQEIGTGGYEQYF. In nucleotides, the CDR3 is TGCGCCAGCAGCCAAGAAATAGGGACAGGGGGCTACGAGCAGTACTTC. The chain employs TRBV4-1 and TRBJ2-7; TRBD1 aligns across 11 bases. CDR1 and CDR2 (germline): MGHRA, YSYEKL. V lost 0 bases to trimming and J lost 3 bases; unmatched junction nucleotides: 4. The CDR3 contains 16 residues.

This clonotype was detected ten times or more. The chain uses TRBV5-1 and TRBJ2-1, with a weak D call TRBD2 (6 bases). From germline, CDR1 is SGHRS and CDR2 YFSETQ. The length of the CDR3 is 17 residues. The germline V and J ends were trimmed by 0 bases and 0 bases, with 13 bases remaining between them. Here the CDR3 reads CASSLAGGGSSYNEQFF. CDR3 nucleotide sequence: TGCGCCAGCAGCTTGGCCGGTGGGGGGAGCTCCTACAATGAGCAGTTCTTC. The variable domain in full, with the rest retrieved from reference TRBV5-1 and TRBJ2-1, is KAGVTQTPRYLIKTRGQQVTLSCSPISGHRSVSWYQQTPGQGLQFLFEYFSETQRNKGNFPGRFSGRQFSNSRSEMNVSTLELGDSALYLCASSLAGGGSSYNEQFFGPGTRLTVL.

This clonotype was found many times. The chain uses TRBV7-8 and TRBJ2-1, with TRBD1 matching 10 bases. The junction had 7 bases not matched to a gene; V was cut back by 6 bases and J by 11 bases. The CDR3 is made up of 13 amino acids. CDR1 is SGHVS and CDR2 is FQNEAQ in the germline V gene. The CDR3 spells CASSTRTGGKQFF. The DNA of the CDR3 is TGTGCCAGCAGTACCAGGACAGGGGGGAAGCAGTTCTTC.

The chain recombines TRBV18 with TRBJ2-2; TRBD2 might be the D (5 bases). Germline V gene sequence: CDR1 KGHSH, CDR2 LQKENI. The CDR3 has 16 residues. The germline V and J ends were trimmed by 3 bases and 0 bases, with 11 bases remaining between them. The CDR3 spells CASSPFEGANTGELFF. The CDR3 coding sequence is TGTGCCAGCTCACCGTTCGAGGGCGCGAACACCGGGGAGCTGTTTTTT.